Listed here are 2 T cell receptor beta chains from one sample, sequenced in a study of shared clonotypes between healthy human individuals. Naive CD8 cells comprised CD45RO-negative, CCR7-positively selected cells, excluding terminally differentiated effector memory CD45RA+ cells. The table came from immunoSEQ multiplex PCR; TCRdb's copy has only in-frame clones and leaves some out. This sample carries about 2.1 million clones, about 92% of them seen once, and the ten largest clones take 1.5% to 2%. Specimen: naive CD8+ T cells from PBMCs. Receptors were obtained from a man between 18 and 29 years old in good health. Some clones in this sample may be carry-over from other donors' samples.

The chain carries TRBV28 and TRBJ2-5; possibly TRBD1 for D (6 bases). V dropped 3 bases and J dropped 4 bases, with 12 bases sitting between them. Germline V gene lookup returns CDR1 MDHEN and CDR2 SYDVKM. The CDR3 totals 14 residues. CDR3 in amino acids: CASSFFQGIETQYF. The CDR3 DNA follows: TGTGCCAGCAGTTTTTTTCAGGGGATAGAGACCCAGTACTTC.

This chain uses TRBV27 with TRBJ2-7; 11 bases fit TRBD1. The germline gives CDR1 MNHEY, CDR2 SMNVEV (reference sequence). V shed 2 bases, J shed 2 bases, and the junction held 8 bases outside the gene matches. The CDR3 extends over 17 amino acids. CDR3 sequence reads: CASSLRVGTGGAYEQYF. Here the CDR3 DNA reads TGTGCCAGCAGTTTACGTGTCGGGACAGGGGGAGCCTACGAGCAGTACTTC.